The rows below give T cell receptor beta chains drawn from one sample of a study of long-term antiretroviral therapy in people with HIV. Generated by immunoSEQ multiplex PCR, the TCRdb table keeps only in-frame clones and is missing some. The sample lists around 33,000 clones, about 80% seen once, with roughly 8.6% in the top ten. This specimen consisted of unsorted PBMCs, obtained 0.4 years before starting antiretroviral therapy. The receptor set was obtained from a man between 18 and 35 years old with HIV. CDR3s include the opening cysteine and the closing phenylalanine or tryptophan. Each record gives: V gene, J gene, D gene, CDR3 protein. D genes are given only for firm matches.

v_call: TRBV27; j_call: TRBJ1-6; d_call: NA; cdr3_aa: CASSFPPGGRHSPLHF
v_call: TRBV7-3; j_call: TRBJ1-1; d_call: TRBD1; cdr3_aa: CASSAQGTGTEAFF
v_call: TRBV19; j_call: TRBJ2-2; d_call: NA; cdr3_aa: CASSRDGLELFF
v_call: TRBV7-6; j_call: TRBJ1-2; d_call: NA; cdr3_aa: CASSLEGGGGYTF
v_call: TRBV15; j_call: TRBJ1-4; d_call: TRBD1; cdr3_aa: CATRLPQGENEKLFF
v_call: TRBV28; j_call: TRBJ1-1; d_call: NA; cdr3_aa: CASSLGWTEAFF
v_call: TRBV2; j_call: TRBJ2-7; d_call: NA; cdr3_aa: CASSEGRSEQYF
v_call: TRBV4-1; j_call: TRBJ2-7; d_call: TRBD1; cdr3_aa: CASSQEGQGSSEQYF
v_call: TRBV27; j_call: TRBJ2-1; d_call: NA; cdr3_aa: CASSLTMDEQFF
v_call: TRBV7-2; j_call: TRBJ1-5; d_call: NA; cdr3_aa: CASSFFGRQGYAQPQHF
v_call: TRBV6-5; j_call: TRBJ2-7; d_call: TRBD2; cdr3_aa: CASSYTGTSLYEQYF
v_call: TRBV7-8; j_call: TRBJ1-4; d_call: TRBD1; cdr3_aa: CASSLGQGGEKLFF
v_call: TRBV6-5; j_call: TRBJ1-2; d_call: TRBD1; cdr3_aa: CASSYGTGGRGGYTF
v_call: TRBV7-2; j_call: TRBJ2-2; d_call: TRBD2; cdr3_aa: CASSFSGGPRRGSGELFF
v_call: TRBV19; j_call: TRBJ2-2; d_call: TRBD1; cdr3_aa: CASSLGQGPTGELFF
v_call: TRBV7-2; j_call: TRBJ2-2; d_call: TRBD2; cdr3_aa: CASSQGLVTTGELFF
v_call: TRBV27; j_call: TRBJ1-2; d_call: NA; cdr3_aa: CASSQGWDAFYGYTF
v_call: TRBV7-3; j_call: TRBJ1-3; d_call: NA; cdr3_aa: CASSLGGPFSGNTIYF
v_call: TRBV6-6; j_call: TRBJ2-2; d_call: NA; cdr3_aa: CASSYSGGPTGELFF
v_call: TRBV4-1; j_call: TRBJ1-1; d_call: TRBD1; cdr3_aa: CASRQGGTEAFF
v_call: TRBV4-1; j_call: TRBJ2-7; d_call: NA; cdr3_aa: CASSQGSGDEQYF
v_call: TRBV2; j_call: TRBJ2-5; d_call: TRBD2; cdr3_aa: CASRGGLAGGLYQETQYF
v_call: TRBV19; j_call: TRBJ2-2; d_call: TRBD2; cdr3_aa: CASRTSGGTGELFF
v_call: TRBV10-1; j_call: TRBJ2-2; d_call: NA; cdr3_aa: CASSPQAGELFF
v_call: TRBV4-2; j_call: TRBJ2-2; d_call: NA; cdr3_aa: CASSQDRQNTGELFF
v_call: TRBV28; j_call: TRBJ2-1; d_call: TRBD2; cdr3_aa: CASTQTSGSLYNEQFF
v_call: TRBV5-5; j_call: TRBJ1-2; d_call: NA; cdr3_aa: CASSLAPSENYGYTF
v_call: TRBV4-2; j_call: TRBJ1-1; d_call: NA; cdr3_aa: CASSRTANTEAFF
v_call: TRBV19; j_call: TRBJ2-1; d_call: TRBD1; cdr3_aa: CASSIVGGFGPFF